The present entry profiles one TCR beta chain with its context. Its binding antigen is unknown. The input lacks base qualities; no much larger clone sits a single base away. The CDR3 measures 17 amino acids from cysteine to phenylalanine. Only CDR3 DNA is held: 51 bases, read in frame from base 1. Ends trimmed: V by 5 bases, J by 5 bases; bases unmatched to a gene: 9. Ficoll-Paque density gradient centrifugation was used to isolate PBMCs. These data come from a study of T-cell memory formation after mild COVID-19 listed by TCRdb under 2021. With respect to the entire study: TCR sequence clusters from the two donors were found to be largely donor specific. Two young, previously healthy adult volunteers, one female and one male, were included in the cohort. Longitudinal TCRalpha and TCRbeta repertoire sequencing tracked T-cell clones expanding and contracting after mild COVID-19 in a couple of donors. Summary of the overall study and its limitations: The detection of some responding clones in pre-infection memory suggests that pre-existing cross-reactive memory T cells joined the SARS-CoV-2 response. Contracting CD4+ clones turned up mainly in the CM and EM memory subsets, whereas EMRA was where CD8+ clones were enriched. SARS-CoV-2 specificity of the second-wave clones peaking on day 37 was not confirmed. Clones contracting from day 15 to 85 had balanced CD4/CD8 phenotypes, while a second wave expanding from day 15 to 37 was biased towards CD4+. The study covered only a couple of mild cases, and larger cohorts including severe cases with pre-infection samples were considered necessary.

The listed sequencing device is Illumina NovaSeq 6000. TCRalpha and TCRbeta cDNA libraries were constructed by 5'RACE with constant-segment primers, with sample barcodes and unique molecular identifiers being introduced. Trizol reagent was used to extract RNA from every sample. Library amplification was performed in two PCR steps, and a second sample barcode and Illumina TruSeq adapters were introduced in the second step. Sequencing of the libraries was done on an Illumina NovaSeq, producing 2 x 150 bp paired-end reads. The authors' analysis ran thus. The reads were demultiplexed and collapsed into UMI-guided consensus sequences using migec v1.2.7. With mixcr v2.1.11, UMI consensuses were aligned to TRA and TRB V and J templates and assembled into clonotypes. Expanded or contracted clonotypes were those called significant by both edgeR and NoisET, with noise models trained on biological replicates. For edgeR calls, the cutoffs were a false discovery rate-adjusted p below 0.01 and a log2 fold-change threshold of 1. As an exploratory analysis of dynamics, max-normalized trajectories of the 1000 most abundant clonotypes were examined with PCA combined with hierarchical clustering. Separately sequenced CD4+ and CD8+ repertoires were used to assign the CD4 or CD8 phenotype of responding clones. The public reads were run again by TCRdb, first through fastp at Q25 and then through MiXCR, and only productive beta chains were kept. Rows are unified per CDR3 protein, each entry keeping the most common DNA and genes. TCRdb assigned the V and J calls; the authors' analysis was not used. For this sample there are about 110,000 distinct CDR3 sequences; about 18% appear just once. In total, the top ten clones hold around 28% of the sample.

The sample consisted of PBMCs or a T cell subset sorted from them (not recorded which). The receptor was isolated from an adult woman who had mild COVID-19 (a few samples of this study predate the infection). The sample titles of this study are shuffled in the database, so cell type and time point are left out; the donor was told from shared clones. The V gene is TRBV12-3 or TRBV12-4 and the J gene is TRBJ1-6; 10 bases in between match TRBD1. The DNA reads TGTGCCAGCAGTCGAACGGGACAGGGGAAGGATAATTCACCCCTCCACTTT. This gives the protein CASSRTGQGKDNSPLHF.